The 2 T cell receptor beta chains presented below share a single source sample, sequenced in a study of identical twins. From the 5' RACE reads, TCRdb called clonotypes with MiXCR, one entry per CDR3 protein. The table includes 350,000 to 600,000 distinct CDR3 sequences, over 12% detected once. A further study also used this sample, focusing on yellow fever vaccine responses in identical twins.

Sequenced: CD4+ T cells sorted from blood. These receptors were taken from a young woman in good health.

The V and J genes are TRBV14 and TRBJ2-1; 7 bases fit TRBD2. V lost 4 bases, J lost 9 bases, and 6 bases stayed unmatched. CDR1 and CDR2 (germline): SGHDN, FVKESK. The CDR3 sequence is 13 residues long. CDR3 protein: CASSLPGRGEQFF. The CDR3 DNA sequence: TGTGCCAGCAGCCTACCTGGGAGGGGTGAGCAGTTCTTC.

The table lists this clonotype with a few counts. This rearrangement joins TRBV15 to TRBJ2-7, with D uncertain. Germline values: CDR1 LNHNV, CDR2 YYDKDF (reference sequence). The CDR3 sequence is 14 residues long. The germline V and J ends were trimmed by 1 base and 2 bases, with 9 bases remaining between them. The CDR3 loop is CATSRGGSTYEQYF. CDR3 coding DNA: TGTGCCACCAGCAGAGGTGGCAGTACCTACGAGCAGTACTTC. The full variable domain, rest sourced from reference TRBV15 and TRBJ2-7, is DAMVIQNPRYQVTQFGKPVTLSCSQTLNHNVMYWYQQKSSQAPKLLFHYYDKDFNNEADTPDNFQSRRPNTSFCFLDIRSPGLGDTAMYLCATSRGGSTYEQYFGPGTRLTVT.